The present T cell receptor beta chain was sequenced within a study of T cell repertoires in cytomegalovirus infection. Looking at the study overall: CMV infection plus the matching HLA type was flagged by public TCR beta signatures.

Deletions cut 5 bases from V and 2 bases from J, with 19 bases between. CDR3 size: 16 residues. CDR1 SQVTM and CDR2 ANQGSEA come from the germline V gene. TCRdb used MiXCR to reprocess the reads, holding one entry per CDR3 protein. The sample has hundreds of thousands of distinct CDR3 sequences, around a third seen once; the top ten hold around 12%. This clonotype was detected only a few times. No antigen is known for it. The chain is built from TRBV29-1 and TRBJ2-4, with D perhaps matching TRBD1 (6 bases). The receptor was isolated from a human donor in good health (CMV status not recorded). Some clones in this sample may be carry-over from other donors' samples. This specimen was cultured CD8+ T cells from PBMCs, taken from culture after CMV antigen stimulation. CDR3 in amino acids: CSVLGDTLFSKNIQYF. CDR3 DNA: TGCAGCGTTTTAGGGGACACCCTATTTTCCAAAAACATTCAGTACTTC.